This T cell receptor (beta chain) stems from a study of T cell clones after liver transplantation (dated by TCRdb to between 2019 and 2020). About the study as a whole: ITN030ST, the source of the samples, was a randomized trial that attempted immunosuppression withdrawal within 2 years of liver transplantation. Donor-reactive T cell clones were identified by TCRbeta sequencing after a pre-transplant mixed lymphocyte reaction and then tracked in post-transplant blood. Third party-reactive TCRbeta sequences from pre-transplant MLRs were also identified as an antigen-independent comparator for donor-reactive sequences. Three of the eight recipients were HCV-positive; the others were transplanted for non-autoimmune, non-viral indications. Subjects received no induction therapy and standard immunosuppression until randomization at 12-24 months post-transplant. Tolerance was defined as complete immunosuppression withdrawal for at least one year with no rise in liver enzymes beyond twice the upper limit of normal. Blood samples were collected pre-transplant, then pre-randomization ahead of withdrawal, and finally post-randomization once withdrawal had either been completed or failed. Of the 8 liver transplant recipients making up the studied cohort, 3 were classified as tolerant and 5 as non-tolerant. What the authors observed across the whole study: Once repertoire turnover was taken into account, donor-reactive detection showed a significant reduction for CD4 in 7 of 8 subjects and for CD8 in 8 of 8. Low numbers of available donor cells limited the measurable donor-reactive repertoire in two subjects. Because of small, heterogeneous patient numbers and non-standardized post-transplant time points, the conclusions were only preliminary. A significant post-transplant decrease in circulating donor-reactive CD4 TCRbeta sequences was observed in most of the 8 subjects, irrespective of tolerance or HCV status. Since no allograft tissue specimens were available, donor-reactive T cells may have migrated into the graft instead of being deleted. The decline in donor-reactive sequences exceeded the decline in third party-reactive sequences, suggesting partial antigen-specific deletion that was unrelated to withdrawal success.

Concerning this clone itself: What antigen it recognizes has not been identified. The input lacks base qualities; no much larger clone sits a single base away.

V is cut back by 0 bases and J by 5 bases, with 2 bases in the junction unmatched. According to the germline V gene (reference sequence), CDR1 reads MNHNY and CDR2 reads SVGAGI. The CDR3 sequence holds 16 residues, the cysteine and phenylalanine included. The sequence is cut down to CDR3 DNA, 48 bases in frame from base 1. Unstimulated PBMCs, after thawing, were stained for CD3, CD4 and CD8 and then FACS-sorted into CD3+CD4+ and CD3+CD8+ populations. All 8 studied subjects were randomized to immunosuppression withdrawal. The Qiagen DNeasy Blood and Tissue Kit was used for genomic DNA isolation. High-throughput TCRbeta CDR3 sequencing of frozen genomic DNA was performed by immunoSEQ, including PCR amplification, mapping, bias correction and internal controls. Per the original workflow: Only productive rearrangements were retained, with each unique TCRbeta sequence defined by its CDR3 nucleotide sequence together with its V and J gene. Donor-reactive sequences required at least 5-fold expansion in CFSE-low cells versus unstimulated pre-transplant cells and at least 0.01% frequency. Minimum frequency thresholds were set for each subject on the basis of the unstimulated sample with the lowest template count, so that a detection power of at least 90% was ensured. Jensen-Shannon divergence between the top 1000 TCRbeta sequences post- versus pre-transplant served as the measure of repertoire turnover. Changes in detection of donor-reactive sequences were tested with two-sided Fisher's exact tests. TCRdb limited this immuneACCESS table to in-frame rearrangements with V and J called. A share of clones is missing; checked studies link under half to unresolved V genes, and the rest is unexplained. The V and J calls and clone size are taken from that table; D and trimming were inferred from the DNA. Within this sample are 55,000 to 70,000 clones, with about 92% of them counted one time only. Clones ranked in the top ten supply approximately 0.96% of the sample.

The sequence was obtained from a human patient who received a liver transplant. It is possible that, after a transplant, some T cells come from the graft donor. The chain links TRBV6-6 with TRBJ2-1, and 12 bases in between align with TRBD2. The sequencing here drew on CD4+ T cells from blood, taken around 25 months after liver transplant. The CDR3 here reads CASSYSTSGSDNEQFF. Read as DNA, the sequence is TGTGCCAGCAGTTACTCGACTAGCGGGAGCGACAATGAGCAGTTCTTC.